This TCR beta chain was sequenced for a study of T cell responses to AZD1222 COVID-19 vaccine. The protocol was immunoSEQ multiplex PCR, while the TCRdb copy is restricted to in-frame clones and leaves out a portion. The sample consists of roughly 150,000 clones, 87% of them appearing once. J gave up 8 bases and V 0 bases, and 9 bases lay outside the gene matches. CDR1 is SEHNR, CDR2 FQNEAQ, per germline (reference sequence). The CDR3 is 15 amino acids. The material was peripheral blood, obtained 28 days after the second AZD1222 dose. The TCR sequence derives from an adult who received the AZD1222 COVID-19 vaccine. The V and J genes are TRBV7-9 and TRBJ1-2, with TRBD1 identical over 7 bases. The CDR3 loop is CASSLADLDRVGYTF. The CDR3 coding sequence is TGTGCCAGCAGCTTAGCGGATTTAGACAGGGTCGGCTACACCTTC.